What follows is one T cell receptor beta chain and its context. This specimen belongs to a study of blood T cell repertoires in COVID-19. About the study: Italy, Spain and the United States were the sources of the convalescent and acute COVID-19 samples. PBMCs, B-cell-depleted T cells, or T cells were the source of the cDNA or gDNA that made up the material.

Original methodology: It was from reference gene primer amplification that nucleated cell counts were estimated. Using immunoSEQ multiplex PCR, the repertoire was profiled, and TCRdb retains in-frame clones only, with some absent. Clone size and the V and J calls come from that table; the DNA yielded D and trimming. The data contain 250,000 to 350,000 clones, around 87% of them singletons. The CDR3 is 16 amino acids. Germline assignment: CDR1 MNHEY and CDR2 SVGEGT. The junction had 5 bases not matched to a gene; V was cut back by 2 bases and J by 0 bases. Sequencing used peripheral blood. V and J are TRBV6-2 or TRBV6-3 and TRBJ2-7; 9 bases fit TRBD2. This TCR was sampled from a woman between 45 and 65 years old who had recovered from COVID-19. CDR3 DNA sequence: TGTGCCAGCAGTTACCAAAGCGGGAGGAGCTCCTACGAGCAGTACTTC. It yields the protein CASSYQSGRSSYEQYF.